This section outlines one TCR beta chain sequence together with its context. This entry belongs to a study of blood T cell repertoires in COVID-19. Study in general: Samples representing acute and convalescent COVID-19 were sourced from the United States, Italy and Spain.

Ages ranged from roughly 18 to 95 years, with residence in about 23 US areas. Researchers sorted participants into cohorts using their self-reported clinical history. Resolution of symptoms, clearance, or two negative PCRs was present in recovered Cohort 3 donors. The assay was immunoSEQ multiplex PCR, and TCRdb's table has in-frame clones only and misses some. The table records some 340,000 clones, over 80% of them present only once. CDR1 and CDR2 from the germline V gene are SGHTA and FQGNSA. The CDR3 spans 15 residues. V lost 3 bases, J lost 6 bases, and 6 bases stayed unmatched. The TCR originated in a woman aged 45-65 years who had recovered from COVID-19. The chain joins TRBV7-2 to TRBJ2-1; 9 positions agree with TRBD1. The sample taken for sequencing was PBMCs or T cells enriched from blood (not recorded which). CDR3 coding DNA: TGTGCCAGCAGCTTCCGACAGGGGGGGGTCAATGAGCAGTTCTTC. As protein: CASSFRQGGVNEQFF.